This record concerns one T cell receptor beta chain sequence. The antigen remains undetermined. This sample is drawn from a study of beta chain features in type 1 diabetes. Study-level results: TCRB rearrangement may or may not be influenced by HLA type; here this remained unresolved. Researchers cautioned that cDNA sequencing could over-represent cells with high TCR expression. Among all four CD4+ subsets, Type 1 diabetes patients had TCRB CDR3s that were moderately but significantly shorter.

Only one heparinised blood draw was taken per donor, and its volume averaged approximately 120 mL. Every sorted population was more than 95% pure. The sequenced template was cDNA made from the entire isolated RNA. The data were produced by immunoSEQ multiplex PCR, yet TCRdb's version contains in-frame clones alone and is incomplete. The sample lists 600,000 to 700,000 clones; roughly 12% were seen once. This TCR was sampled from a young man with type 1 diabetes. Sequenced sample: naive CD4+ T cells from blood.

The CDR3 region is CASSPAATGAYNEQFF. DNA of the CDR3: TGTGCCAGCAGCCCCGCGGCGACAGGGGCCTACAATGAGCAGTTCTTC. The chain joins TRBV11-1 to TRBJ2-1; 8 bases line up with TRBD1. Unmatched junction bases numbered 8, after V lost 5 bases and J lost 2 bases. CDR3 length equals 16 residues. From germline, CDR1 is SGHAT and CDR2 FQDESV (reference sequence).